The 4 T cell receptor beta chains reported below all come from one sample, sequenced in a study of vaccination and CD4 T cells after COVID-19. Cultured CD4+ T cell DNA underwent sequencing with the Oncomine TCR Beta short-read assay. TCRdb passed the PCR reads through MiXCR, listing each CDR3 protein once. The sample lists around 21,000 distinct CDR3 sequences, approximately 50% occurring once. The treatment is: 10-day PBMC culture with coronavirus spike peptide pools or control peptides (ViraFEST assay). Their antigens remain unidentified. The specimen was CD4+ T cells from blood, cultured in vitro. These receptors came from a human donor who had recovered from COVID-19.

The V call is TRBV2, the J call TRBJ2-5; D perhaps matches TRBD1 (5 bases). The CDR3 has 14 residues. Germline V gives CDR1 SNHLY, CDR2 FYNNEI. Trimming pared 8 bases from V and 0 bases from J, leaving 13 bases between. The CDR3 coding sequence is TGTGCCAGCCCCCAACAGGAAAACCAAGAGACCCAGTACTTC. This sequence encodes CASPQQENQETQYF.

The V and J genes are TRBV19 and TRBJ1-2, with TRBD1 matching 8 bases. V was clipped by 3 bases and J by 2 bases; unmatched bases: 11. This CDR3 has 17 residues. CDR1 is LNHDA and CDR2 is SQIVND in the germline V gene (reference sequence). CDR3 amino acids: CASSIIFIRGRNYGYTF. The CDR3 DNA follows: TGTGCCAGTAGTATCATCTTCATCAGGGGGCGAAACTATGGCTACACCTTC.

This chain links TRBV7-2 with TRBJ2-3, with TRBD1 as a possible D gene (6 bases). With 1 base removed from V and 14 bases from J, the gap between germline ends came to 19 bases. Germline CDR1 and CDR2: SGHTA and FQGNSA. CDR3 length equals 14 residues. The CDR3: CASSLEAKGVQMYF. CDR3 nucleotide sequence: TGTGCCAGCAGCTTAGAAGCCAAGGGGGTACAGATGTATTTT.

J is TRBJ1-4 and V is TRBV10-1; D possibly corresponds to TRBD1 (5 bases). The CDR3 consists of 13 residues. Germline assignment: CDR1 WNHNN and CDR2 SYGVQD (reference sequence). V was clipped by 8 bases and J by 4 bases, with 11 bases between them. CDR3 in DNA: TGCGCCAGCCGGAGTAGGGGTAATGAAAAACTGTTTTTT. Protein sequence: CASRSRGNEKLFF.